Presented here are 17 T cell receptor beta chains from one specimen sequenced in a study of Ad26.COV2.S vaccination and SARS-CoV-2 variants. Treatment described: approximately 18 received Ad26.COV2.S at low or high dose, single or two shots; roughly five received placebo; per-sample allocation not given. Each sample was drawn 63 days after the first injection (of vaccine or placebo). TCRdb keeps only in-frame clones here, not all; method: immunoSEQ multiplex PCR. The sample gives around 270,000 clones, around 85% of which show up once; about 2.8% is in the top ten. Material: peripheral blood, obtained in a trial of Ad26.COV2.S vaccine versus placebo. The receptors derive from a person aged 18-60 years who received the Ad26.COV2.S COVID-19 vaccine or a placebo.

This clone was seen once. The chain has TRBV3-1 (or the pseudogene TRBV3-2) and TRBJ1-2; tentative D call: TRBD1 (6 bases). Germline V gives CDR1 LGHDT, CDR2 YNNKEL (reference sequence). The V end lost 0 bases, the J end lost 5 bases, and 13 bases lay between the germline ends. The CDR3 spans 15 residues. The CDR3, as DNA: TGTGCCAGCAGCCAAGAAACAGGGCAGAATTATGGCTACACCTTC. Translated: CASSQETGQNYGYTF.

This rearrangement joins TRBV5-1 to TRBJ2-6; 7 nucleotides match TRBD1. Germline CDR1 SGHRS, CDR2 YFSETQ. Trimming at V came to 4 bases and at J to 4 bases, leaving 8 bases not matched to a gene. The CDR3 loop spans 16 amino acids. CDR3 amino acids: CASSAYRGAGANVLTF. Written as DNA, the CDR3 is TGCGCCAGCAGCGCGTACAGGGGTGCGGGGGCCAACGTCCTGACTTTC.

The V call is TRBV6-5, the J call TRBJ1-1; a weak D match, TRBD1 (6 bases). The germline gives CDR1 MNHEY, CDR2 SVGAGI. V lost 10 bases and J 1 base, leaving 13 bases between the germline ends. The CDR3 has 13 amino acids. The CDR3 region is CAIWRGANTEAFF. CDR3 nucleotide sequence: TGTGCCATATGGCGGGGGGCGAACACTGAAGCTTTCTTT.

J is TRBJ2-3 and V is TRBV3-1 (or the pseudogene TRBV3-2), with D hard to call. The CDR3 has 12 amino acids. In germline, CDR1 is LGHDT, CDR2 YNNKEL (reference sequence). V gave up 0 bases and J gave up 9 bases, with 7 bases separating them. In DNA form, the CDR3 reads TGTGCCAGCAGCCAAGAAGAAGTCACGCAGTATTTT. Translated: CASSQEEVTQYF.

V and J are TRBV7-8 and TRBJ1-1, with D perhaps matching TRBD1 (6 bases). This CDR3 is 17 amino acids long. Trimming stripped 3 bases from V and 1 base from J, with 18 bases between. CDR1 SGHVS and CDR2 FQNEAQ come from the germline V gene. The CDR3 loop is CASSLGGLTAANTEAFF. The CDR3 DNA reads TGTGCCAGCAGCTTGGGGGGGCTTACAGCCGCGAACACTGAAGCTTTCTTT.

The rearrangement uses TRBV7-2 and TRBJ2-7, with D perhaps assigned TRBD1 or TRBD2 (5 bases each). Germline CDR1 and CDR2: SGHTA and FQGNSA. V lost 0 bases and J 6 bases, leaving 6 bases between the germline ends. The length of the CDR3 is 12 residues. CDR3 sequence: CASSLAGVEQYF. The CDR3 DNA reads TGTGCCAGCAGCTTAGCGGGGGTCGAGCAGTACTTC. Supplemented by reference TRBV7-2 and TRBJ2-7, the full variable domain reads GAGVSQSPSNKVTEKGKDVELRCDPISGHTALYWYRQSLGQGLEFLIYFQGNSAPDKSGLPSDRFSAERTGGSVSTLTIQRTQQEDSAVYLCASSLAGVEQYFGPGTRLTVT.

The chain couples TRBV19 to TRBJ2-4, with D possibly matching TRBD2 (5 bases). Looked up from germline, CDR1 is LNHDA and CDR2 is SQIVND (reference sequence). The V and J ends lost 7 bases and 0 bases respectively, with 7 bases between them. The CDR3 spans 13 residues. Here the CDR3 reads CASNGLAKNIQYF. The DNA of the CDR3 is TGTGCCAGTAACGGACTAGCCAAAAACATTCAGTACTTC.

The V and J genes are TRBV9 and TRBJ2-5, with 7 bases aligning to TRBD2. The J segment lost 4 bases and the V segment lost 0 bases, leaving 6 bases of the junction unmatched. Germline V gene sequence: CDR1 SGDLS, CDR2 YYNGEE. CDR3 length: 15 amino acids. CDR3 loop: CASSVAAGEAETQYF. The CDR3, as DNA: TGTGCCAGCAGCGTAGCGGCGGGAGAGGCAGAGACCCAGTACTTC.

The rearrangement joins TRBV23-1 to TRBJ1-2, with D possibly being TRBD1 (6 bases). TRBV23-1 is annotated as an ORF whose role is uncertain. The CDR3 is 14 residues long. Trimming took off 6 bases at V and 4 bases at J, with 15 bases between the two ends. CDR3 region: CASRVGGHGYGYTF. DNA of the CDR3: TGCGCCAGCAGGGTGGGGGGGCACGGCTATGGCTACACCTTC.

This clone appeared a few times. J is TRBJ1-5 and V is TRBV6-1, with D unresolved. The CDR3 extends over 16 amino acids. The V end lost 2 bases, the J end lost 1 base, and 12 bases lay between the germline ends. Germline assignment: CDR1 MNHNS and CDR2 SASEGT. The CDR3, as DNA: TGTGCCAGCAGTGAACGACGGCAGCGGAGCAATCAGCCCCAGCATTTT. Translation: CASSERRQRSNQPQHF.

The CDR3 DNA is TGTGCCATCAGCAGTAGCGGGGGGGCGGGAGATACGCAGTATTTT. Translation gives CAISSSGGAGDTQYF. The chain has TRBV10-3 and TRBJ2-3; 11 bases align to TRBD2. V shed 6 bases, J shed 5 bases, and the junction held 7 bases outside the gene matches. From germline, CDR1 is ENHRY and CDR2 SYGVKD. The length of the CDR3 is 15 residues.

The V and J genes are TRBV2 and TRBJ2-4; the D gene is possibly TRBD2 (7 bases). V lost 6 bases and J lost 2, with 14 bases in between. There are 15 residues in the CDR3. CDR1 is SNHLY, CDR2 FYNNEI, per germline. CDR3: CASSLRGASKNIQYF. For the CDR3, the DNA is TGTGCCAGCAGCCTACGGGGGGCTTCCAAAAACATTCAGTACTTC.

Comments on this clone: The identical CDR3 is also encoded by other nucleotide sequences in the sample. The chain is built from TRBV7-2 and TRBJ1-2; no clear D gene. The CDR3 consists of 13 residues. The V end was cut by 5 bases, the J end by 1 base, with 8 bases between. CDR1 is SGHTA, CDR2 FQGNSA, per germline. CDR3 residues: CASSLQLNYGYTF. DNA for the CDR3: TGTGCCAGCAGCCTACAGCTTAACTATGGCTACACCTTC.

Turning to this clone: Other nucleotide sequences in the sample specify the same CDR3. The rearrangement joins TRBV19 to TRBJ1-2; D might be TRBD1 (5 bases). This CDR3 is built from 13 residues. V was pared by 6 bases and J by 2 bases, with 10 bases between. Germline V gives CDR1 LNHDA, CDR2 SQIVND (reference sequence). The CDR3 is CASSITGNYGYTF. CDR3 coding DNA: TGTGCCAGTAGCATAACAGGAAACTATGGCTACACCTTC.

The rearrangement uses TRBV29-1 and TRBJ2-1; 15 bases align to TRBD2. V shed 6 bases and J 1 base; nucleotides not matched to a gene: 4. CDR3 length equals 16 residues. Germline-derived CDR1 and CDR2 are SQVTM and ANQGSEA. CDR3 residues: CSVVGLAGGSYNEQFF. The CDR3 DNA is TGCAGCGTCGTTGGACTAGCGGGAGGGTCCTACAATGAGCAGTTCTTC.

Only a few counts were recorded for this clone. This chain uses TRBV7-8 with TRBJ2-7, with D tentatively TRBD1 or TRBD2 (7 bases each). Germline loops: CDR1 SGHVS, CDR2 FQNEAQ. This CDR3 comprises 15 residues. V was clipped by 0 bases and J by 3 bases, with 12 bases between them. The CDR3 sequence: CASSLAGGGGYEQYV. As DNA, the CDR3 is TGTGCCAGCAGCTTAGCGGGAGGGGGCGGCTACGAGCAGTACGTC.

This chain connects TRBV18 to TRBJ1-1; 10 positions match TRBD1. V shed 3 bases and J 10 bases; nucleotides not matched to a gene: 17. This CDR3 is built from 17 residues. The V gene's germline CDR1 is KGHSH and CDR2 LQKENI. The CDR3 DNA reads TGTGCCAGCTCACCCACCCCTAAACCAGGACAGGGGGGGGGAGCTTTCTTT. Amino acids: CASSPTPKPGQGGGAFF.